The clone carrying this TCR beta chain was detected many times. This sample stems from a study of T cells in Graves' hyperthyroidism and ophthalmopathy. TCR beta CDR3 region amplification was performed from RNA transcripts. TCR CDR3 regions were first amplified by RT-PCR with HTBI primers. TCRdb independently ran MiXCR on the multiplex PCR reads; one entry per CDR3 protein. The sample gives more than 500,000 distinct CDR3 sequences, 15% to 20% of which show up once; 3.5% to 4% is in the top ten. Germline V CDR1 and CDR2: GTSNPN, SVGIG (reference sequence). This CDR3 spans 13 amino acids. Trimming took 2 bases from V and 7 from J, leaving 12 bases between them.

This TCR came from a woman younger than 45 with Graves' hyperthyroidism. V usage is TRBV30 and J usage is TRBJ2-1, with TRBD1 as a possible D gene (5 bases). Material: blood. In nucleotides, the CDR3 is TGTGCCTGGAGTACAGGCTCACTAAATGAGCAGTTCTTC. This translates into CAWSTGSLNEQFF.